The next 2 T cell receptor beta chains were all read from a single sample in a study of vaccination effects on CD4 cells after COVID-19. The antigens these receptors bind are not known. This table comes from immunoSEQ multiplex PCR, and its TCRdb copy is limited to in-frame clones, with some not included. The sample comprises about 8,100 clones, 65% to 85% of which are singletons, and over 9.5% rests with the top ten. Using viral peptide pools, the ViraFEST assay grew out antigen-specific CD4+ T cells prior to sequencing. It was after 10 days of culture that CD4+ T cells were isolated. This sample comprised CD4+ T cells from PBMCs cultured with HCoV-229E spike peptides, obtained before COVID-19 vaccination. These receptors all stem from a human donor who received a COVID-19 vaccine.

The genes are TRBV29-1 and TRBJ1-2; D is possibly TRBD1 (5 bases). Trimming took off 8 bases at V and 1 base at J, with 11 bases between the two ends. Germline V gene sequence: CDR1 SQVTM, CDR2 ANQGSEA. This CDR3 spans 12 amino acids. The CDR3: CSSGGDNYGYTF. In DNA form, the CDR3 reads TGCAGCTCTGGGGGGGATAACTATGGCTACACCTTC.

The CDR3 sequence is CASSLWRLAGESEQYF. CDR3 DNA sequence: TGTGCCAGCAGCTTGTGGCGACTAGCGGGAGAAAGCGAGCAGTACTTC. The V call is TRBV7-2, the J call TRBJ2-7; 12 nucleotides line up with TRBD2. Germline-derived CDR1 and CDR2 are SGHTA and FQGNSA. The CDR3 runs to 16 residues. After removal of 3 bases from V and 6 bases from J, the junction contained 9 bases not matched to a gene.